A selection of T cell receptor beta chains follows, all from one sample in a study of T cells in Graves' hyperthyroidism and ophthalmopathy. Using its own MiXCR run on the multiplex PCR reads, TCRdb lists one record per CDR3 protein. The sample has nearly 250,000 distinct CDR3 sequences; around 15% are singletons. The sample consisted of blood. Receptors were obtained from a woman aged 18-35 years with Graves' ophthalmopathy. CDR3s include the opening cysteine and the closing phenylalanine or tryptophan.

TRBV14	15	CASSQPGGVSNEQFF
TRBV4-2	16	CASSQATGPSGNTIYF
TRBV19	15	CASSIVSASHYGYTF
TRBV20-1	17	CSARGPWLDRPVTEAFF
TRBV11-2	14	CASSFGQGEFEAFF
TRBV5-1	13	CASSSDNAYEQYF
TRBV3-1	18	CASSRPTGKALSGNTIYF
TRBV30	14	CAWSVWGSTDTQYF
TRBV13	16	CASSLGRPEVEDTQYF
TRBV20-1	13	CSASRQRGNTIYF
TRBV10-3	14	CAIRRLADSNEQFF
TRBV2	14	CASTARGAGETQYF
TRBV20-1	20	CSASRSLVRLAGGRGDTQYF
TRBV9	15	CASSGSGEVYNEQFF
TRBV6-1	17	CASSLGRGTGRLEEQYF
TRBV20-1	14	CSVGLAGETYEQYF
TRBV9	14	CASSASGRHYGYTF
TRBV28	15	CASTVGDGLSYGYTF
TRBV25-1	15	CASSDRLAGVGELFF
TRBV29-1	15	CSVSYPGTSVDEQYF
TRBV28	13	CASNFGRYNEQFF
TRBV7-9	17	CASSITLLGEGKETQYF